This TCR beta chain was documented in a study of T-cell reconstitution after alpha-beta-depleted transplantation in children (dated by TCRdb to 2016 to 2017). General notes on the study: T-cell immune reconstitution after TCRalphabeta/CD19-depleted allogeneic hematopoietic cell transplantation in children was quantitatively tracked in the study by means of TCR repertoire profiling.

Libraries were made using PCR. TCRdb shows the sequencer as Illumina HiSeq 2500. Molecular barcoding was employed in the preparation of TCR libraries, with unique molecular identifiers being used to normalize TCRbeta repertoire quantification. TCRdb itself trimmed the public reads at Q25 with fastp, ran MiXCR and retained productive beta chains. CDR3 protein sequences are deduplicated, and each keeps its most common genes and DNA. The sample table contains some 600,000 distinct CDR3 sequences; only one count was recorded for approximately 12% of them. Approximately 2% of the sample comes from the top ten. In light of the paper, this sample's treatment or condition label describes: allogeneic hematopoietic cell transplantation with graft depleted of TCRalphabeta T cells and CD19 B cells. TCRalphabeta/CD19-depleted allogeneic hematopoietic cell grafts were given to the transplant recipients, all of whom were children.

This clonotype was picked up many times. Its antigen is unknown. No base quality information exists; no much larger clone differs at one position. The investigation overall reported the following: Over the following months the frequencies of hyperexpanded clones went down, and after one year T-cell counts and TCRbeta diversity were mostly credited to newly produced T cells. The apparently early recovery of alphabetaT-cell counts about two months after transplant reportedly depended on only several hundred rapidly expanded clones that came from non-depleted graft cells. In some patients, the high TCRbeta diversity seen at day 60 was put down to recipient T cells and intrathymic progenitors that had survived conditioning.

This clonotype was obtained from a male patient between 10 and 17 years old who had a stem cell transplant for acute myeloid leukemia, so the T cells may come from the graft donor. The sequencing used PBMCs, mostly from graft donor cells, collected 360 days after TCRalphabeta/CD19-depleted stem cell transplant.

The CDR3 region reads CSAMNRERASSDTQYF. The DNA sequence is TGCAGTGCTATGAACCGGGAGAGGGCCTCCTCCGATACGCAGTATTTT. The V and J genes are TRBV20-1 and TRBJ2-3; the D gene is possibly TRBD2, with 6 bases matching. A distance of 23 bases separates the germline ends of V and J, which lose 4 bases and 6 bases respectively. According to the germline V gene (reference sequence), CDR1 reads DFQATT and CDR2 reads SNEGSKA. Spanning cysteine to phenylalanine, the CDR3 consists of 16 amino acids. Solely the CDR3 DNA is kept, with 48 bases framed from the first base.